These 12 T cell receptor beta chains were sequenced from one sample in a study of cytomegalovirus exposure and HLA in healthy donors. The PCR contained 60 Vbeta and 13 Jbeta primers. Sequencing used immunoSEQ multiplex PCR; TCRdb keeps in-frame clones, though not all of them. The sample has about 60,000 clones; around three quarters are singletons. The sequenced sample consisted of PBMCs. Receptor source: a woman aged 60-75 years in good health and CMV-seropositive.

This clone was seen more than once but under ten times. The CDR3 region has the DNA TGTGCCAGCAGCACAAAACAGGGAGTGTACACTGAAGCTTTCTTT. This gives the protein CASSTKQGVYTEAFF. This chain connects TRBV7-3 to TRBJ1-1; D might be TRBD1 (6 bases). The CDR3 contains 15 residues. The V gene's germline CDR1 is SGHTA and CDR2 FQGTGA. V was cut by 5 bases and J by 3 bases, with 16 bases left in between. The entire variable domain, with the rest obtained from reference TRBV7-3 and TRBJ1-1, is as follows: GAGVSQTPSNKVTEKGKYVELRCDPISGHTALYWYRQSLGQGPEFLIYFQGTGAADDSGLPNDRFFAVRPEGSVSTLKIQRTERGDSAVYLCASSTKQGVYTEAFFGQGTRLTVV.

This chain uses TRBV5-6 with TRBJ2-5; 7 bases map to TRBD2. V trimming: 4 bases; J trimming: 6 bases; junction bases outside the gene matches: 6. Per germline, CDR1 SGHDT and CDR2 YYEEEE. There are 13 residues in the CDR3. The CDR3 reads CASSGLVGKTQYF. Here the CDR3 DNA reads TGTGCCAGCAGCGGACTAGTCGGGAAGACCCAGTACTTC.

The chain couples TRBV5-1 to TRBJ2-3, with 7 bases matching TRBD1. Trimming at V came to 4 bases and at J to 3 bases, leaving 8 bases not matched to a gene. The germline V gene encodes CDR1 SGHRS and CDR2 YFSETQ. The CDR3 has 15 residues. Here the CDR3 DNA reads TGCGCCAGCAGCCCCATAGGGGGCGCGACAGATACGCAGTATTTT. This translates into CASSPIGGATDTQYF.

CDR3 loop: CASSHDRGSQPQHF. CDR3 nucleotide sequence: TGCGCCAGCAGCCATGACAGGGGAAGTCAGCCCCAGCATTTT. The chain has TRBV4-3 and TRBJ1-5; 8 positions agree with TRBD1. CDR1 and CDR2 from the germline V gene are LGHNA and YSLEER. This CDR3 has 14 amino acids. The trim removed 3 bases at V and 6 bases at J, leaving 4 bases unmatched.

This clone was counted between two and nine times. The chain joins TRBV5-4 to TRBJ2-7; 10 bases fit TRBD1. Germline V CDR1 and CDR2: SGHNT, YYREEE (reference sequence). The V and J ends lost 4 bases and 3 bases, in that order; junction bases with no gene match: 4. The CDR3 contains 14 residues. The CDR3 DNA reads TGTGCCAGCAGCGTTGACAGGGGGCGCTACGAGCAGTACTTC. Amino acids: CASSVDRGRYEQYF.

The chain recombines TRBV7-2 with TRBJ1-2; possibly TRBD1 for D (5 bases). From germline, CDR1 is SGHTA and CDR2 FQGNSA. V dropped 8 bases and J dropped 4 bases, with 14 bases sitting between them. The CDR3 contains 13 residues. CDR3 loop: CASRGAAGYGYTF. The DNA of the CDR3 is TGTGCCAGCCGTGGGGCCGCAGGCTATGGCTACACCTTC.

The chain is built from TRBV7-9 and TRBJ1-4; 8 nucleotides match TRBD1. The J segment lost 3 bases and the V segment lost 6 bases, leaving 6 bases of the junction unmatched. Germline assignment: CDR1 SEHNR and CDR2 FQNEAQ (reference sequence). The CDR3 extends over 15 amino acids. CDR3 sequence: CASRLRGLSNEKLFF. The CDR3 DNA reads as TGTGCCAGCAGACTCAGGGGGCTGTCTAATGAAAAACTGTTTTTT.

The rearrangement joins TRBV28 to TRBJ2-3; D call uncertain. V was cut by 6 bases and J by 2 bases, with 15 bases left in between. CDR1 MDHEN and CDR2 SYDVKM come from the germline V gene. The CDR3 is 15 amino acids. This chain's CDR3 is CASSSILYSTDTQYF. DNA of the CDR3: TGTGCCAGCAGCTCGATCCTCTACTCCACAGATACGCAGTATTTT.

This clone has just a few counts. The V gene is TRBV7-9, the J gene TRBJ2-1; D is undetermined. The CDR3 length is 14 residues. The germline V and J ends were trimmed by 1 base and 7 bases, with 11 bases remaining between them. The germline gives CDR1 SEHNR, CDR2 FQNEAQ (reference sequence). The CDR3: CASSLDQSWNEQFF. The CDR3 DNA reads TGTGCCAGCAGCTTAGACCAGTCATGGAATGAGCAGTTCTTC.

CDR3: CASSTGTASGNTIYF. The DNA for the CDR3 is TGTGCCAGTAGTACCGGGACAGCCTCTGGAAACACCATATATTTT. V is TRBV19 and J is TRBJ1-3; 7 bases map to TRBD1. The V and J ends lost 4 bases and 0 bases, in that order; junction bases with no gene match: 3. Germline V gives CDR1 LNHDA, CDR2 SQIVND (reference sequence). The CDR3 consists of 15 residues.

This clone was seen a handful of times. CDR3: CASSAASGLPNNEQFF. DNA of the CDR3: TGTGCCAGCAGCGCCGCCTCGGGACTACCAAACAATGAGCAGTTCTTC. This rearrangement joins TRBV5-4 to TRBJ2-1; 7 nucleotides match TRBD2. Per the germline V gene, CDR1 is SGHNT and CDR2 is YYREEE (reference sequence). The CDR3 sequence is 16 residues long. The J segment lost 5 bases and the V segment lost 4 bases, leaving 12 bases of the junction unmatched.

The chain couples TRBV10-3 to TRBJ2-7; 7 bases are a match to TRBD1. Germline V gene data show CDR1 as ENHRY and CDR2 as SYGVKD. The junction had 7 bases not matched to a gene; V was cut back by 10 bases and J by 1 base. This CDR3 has 13 amino acids. In nucleotides, the CDR3 is TGTGCCACCTCCCGGGACAGTTCCTACGAGCAGTACTTC. It specifies CATSRDSSYEQYF.